The 28 T cell receptor beta chains reported below all come from one sample, sequenced in a study of T-cell memory formation after mild COVID-19. TCRdb processed the 5' RACE reads anew with MiXCR; each CDR3 protein has one entry. The table includes around 340,000 distinct CDR3 sequences, under 15% detected once. Sequencing was carried out using PBMCs or a T cell subset sorted from them (not recorded which). All receptors derive from a man between 18 and 35 years old who had mild COVID-19 (a few samples of this study predate the infection). Cell type and time point are not known.

The chain carries TRBV6-5 and TRBJ2-7, with unresolved D. Germline V CDR1 and CDR2: MNHEY, SVGAGI. The CDR3 extends over 11 amino acids. The V and J ends lost 0 bases and 12 bases respectively, with 9 bases between them. This CDR3 reads CASSYSRLRYF. The CDR3 bases are TGTGCCAGCAGTTACTCGAGACTCCGGTACTTC.

This clonotype occurred a few times. V gene TRBV10-3 combines with J gene TRBJ1-3; D unclear. CDR3 length equals 14 residues. The V end lost 7 bases, the J end lost 0 bases, and 10 bases lay between the germline ends. The germline V gene encodes CDR1 ENHRY and CDR2 SYGVKD. This CDR3 is CAIMADDSGNTIYF. Here the CDR3 DNA reads TGTGCCATCATGGCGGACGACTCTGGAAACACCATATATTTT.

This chain links TRBV12-3 or TRBV12-4 with TRBJ2-3, with a possible D match to TRBD1 (5 bases). V lost 5 bases, J lost 7 bases, and 10 bases lay in between. The CDR3 spans 12 residues. CDR3 nucleotides: TGTGCCAGCAGTCAGGGCGCATATACGCAGTATTTT. It encodes CASSQGAYTQYF.

This clonotype occurred a few times. The chain recombines TRBV6-1 with TRBJ1-1; 9 bases fit TRBD1. Germline V gene sequence: CDR1 MNHNS, CDR2 SASEGT. Trimming removed 8 bases from V and 6 bases from J; junction bases left unmatched: 19. The CDR3 is made up of 17 amino acids. The CDR3 sequence: CASGDTGQGLREAEAFF. The CDR3 region has the DNA TGTGCCAGCGGGGATACAGGACAGGGGCTGCGGGAAGCTGAAGCTTTCTTT.

This clonotype was detected only a few times. This chain joins TRBV4-1 and TRBJ2-7, with 9 bases that match TRBD1. The germline CDR1 and CDR2 sequences are MGHRA and YSYEKL. There are 15 residues in the CDR3. V was clipped by 5 bases and J by 3 bases; unmatched bases: 8. In DNA, the CDR3 is TGCGCCAGCAGCGGAGTACAGGGACAGGGCTACGAGCAGTACTTC. Protein sequence: CASSGVQGQGYEQYF.

This chain connects TRBV9 to TRBJ2-1; D is possibly TRBD1 (6 bases). This CDR3 comprises 15 residues. Germline CDR1 and CDR2: SGDLS and YYNGEE. The V and J ends lost 4 bases and 1 base respectively, with 12 bases between them. The CDR3 is CASSPRQASYNEQFF. The CDR3, as DNA: TGTGCCAGCAGCCCCCGACAGGCGTCCTACAATGAGCAGTTCTTC. Using reference TRBV9 and TRBJ2-1 for the parts outside the CDR3, the full variable domain is DSGVTQTPKHLITATGQRVTLRCSPRSGDLSVYWYQQSLDQGLQFLIQYYNGEERAKGNILERFSAQQFPDLHSELNLSSLELGDSALYFCASSPRQASYNEQFFGPGTRLTVL.

The DNA of the CDR3 is TGTGCCAGCAGGGATAACCGGGACAGGGGCCAAGAGACCCAGTACTTC. This translates into CASRDNRDRGQETQYF. The chain combines TRBV6-4 with TRBJ2-5; the match to TRBD1 covers 10 bases. CDR1 is MRHNA, CDR2 SNTAGT, per germline. This CDR3 comprises 16 residues. Losses at the gene ends were 6 bases for V and 1 base for J; bases not matched to a gene: 8.

Ten or more counts support this clonotype. This chain connects TRBV5-4 to TRBJ2-1, with D possibly TRBD1 on 6 matching bases. The CDR3 contains 13 residues. The V and J ends lost 2 bases and 7 bases respectively, with 10 bases between them. Germline-derived CDR1 and CDR2 are SGHNT and YYREEE (reference sequence). The CDR3 DNA is TGTGCCAGCAGCTTATCCGGGACAAATGAGCAGTTCTTC. Protein sequence: CASSLSGTNEQFF.

V and J are TRBV29-1 and TRBJ2-5; TRBD1 matches 7 bases. The J segment lost 4 bases and the V segment lost 4 bases, leaving 6 bases of the junction unmatched. CDR1 is SQVTM, CDR2 ANQGSEA, per germline. This CDR3 has 13 amino acids. In DNA, the CDR3 is TGCAGCGTTGTAGACAGGGTGGGAGAGACCCAGTACTTC. It translates to CSVVDRVGETQYF. The full variable domain, its missing parts supplied by reference TRBV29-1 and TRBJ2-5, is SAVISQKPSRDICQRGTSLTIQCQVDSQVTMMFWYRQQPGQSLTLIATANQGSEATYESGFVIDKFPISRPNLTFSTLTVSNMSPEDSSIYLCSVVDRVGETQYFGPGTRLLVL.

The sample holds many counts of this clonotype. This chain joins TRBV4-2 and TRBJ2-6; 7 positions agree with TRBD1. The CDR3 is 16 amino acids. Trimming removed 3 bases from V and 0 bases from J; junction bases left unmatched: 2. Looked up from germline, CDR1 is LGHNA and CDR2 is YNFKEQ. CDR3 nucleotide sequence: TGTGCCAGCAGCCAGGGACAGATCTCTGGGGCCAACGTCCTGACTTTC. This sequence encodes CASSQGQISGANVLTF.

The table lists this clonotype with a few counts. The V call is TRBV3-1, the J call TRBJ1-2, with 7 bases lining up with TRBD1. J lost 4 bases, V lost 2 bases, and 4 bases had no gene match. CDR1 is LGHDT, CDR2 YNNKEL, per germline (reference sequence). This CDR3 is built from 14 residues. Here the CDR3 reads CASSQMGQIYGYTF. The CDR3 DNA reads TGTGCCAGCAGCCAAATGGGACAGATCTATGGCTACACCTTC. Filled out from reference TRBV3-1 and TRBJ1-2, the complete variable domain reads DTAVSQTPKYLVTQMGNDKSIKCEQNLGHDTMYWYKQDSKKFLKIMFSYNNKELIINETVPNRFSPKSPDKAHLNLHINSLELGDSAVYFCASSQMGQIYGYTFGSGTRLTVV.

This clonotype was recorded a few times. The genes are TRBV7-9 and TRBJ1-2; 7 nucleotides align to TRBD1. The CDR3 runs 15 residues. The J segment lost 5 bases and the V segment lost 4 bases, leaving 10 bases of the junction unmatched. CDR1 and CDR2 from the germline V gene are SEHNR and FQNEAQ (reference sequence). Written as DNA, the CDR3 is TGTGCCAGCAGCTCTGGGACAGACCCTTATTATGGCTACACCTTC. Translating gives CASSSGTDPYYGYTF.

This clonotype was counted ten times or more. This chain links TRBV28 with TRBJ2-1, with TRBD2 matching over 8 bases. Per the germline V gene, CDR1 is MDHEN and CDR2 is SYDVKM. The V and J ends lost 6 bases and 4 bases, in that order; junction bases with no gene match: 8. The CDR3 extends over 15 amino acids. Written as DNA, the CDR3 is TGTGCCAGCAGCAGGCGGGGGGATCCTTACAATGAGCAGTTCTTC. It specifies CASSRRGDPYNEQFF.

The chain recombines TRBV5-4 with TRBJ2-7; D is perhaps TRBD1 or TRBD2 (6 bases each). The CDR3 is 16 residues long. The germline gives CDR1 SGHNT, CDR2 YYREEE (reference sequence). Trimming shortened V by 1 base and J by 2 bases, and 16 bases separated the two germline ends. The CDR3 DNA reads as TGTGCCAGCAGCTTGAGCCCGGGGGCAAACACCTACGAGCAGTACTTC. Protein: CASSLSPGANTYEQYF.

This clonotype was seen a few times. The genes are TRBV15 and TRBJ2-2, with TRBD1 matching over 7 bases. The CDR3 extends over 14 amino acids. V lost 5 bases to trimming and J lost 7 bases; unmatched junction nucleotides: 7. CDR1 is LNHNV, CDR2 YYDKDF, per germline (reference sequence). The CDR3 region is CATSPQGVDGELFF. CDR3 DNA sequence: TGTGCCACCAGCCCCCAGGGGGTAGACGGGGAGCTGTTTTTT.

This clonotype was seen a handful of times. The chain joins TRBV5-1 to TRBJ2-5; D may correspond to TRBD1 or TRBD2 (5 bases each). CDR3 length equals 13 residues. From germline, CDR1 is SGHRS and CDR2 YFSETQ. V was shortened by 1 base and J by 5 bases, with 9 bases between the two germline ends. DNA of the CDR3: TGCGCCAGCAGCTTGAGGGACGGGGAGACCCAGTACTTC. Translating it yields CASSLRDGETQYF.

This chain connects TRBV7-2 to TRBJ1-6; 12 positions match TRBD1. With 5 bases clipped from V and 9 bases from J, the junction kept 5 bases outside the gene matches. The CDR3 length is 15 residues. Germline CDR1 reads SGHTA; CDR2 reads FQGNSA. The CDR3 DNA sequence: TGTGCCAGCAGCACAGGGACAGGGGGCGGTTCACCCCTCCACTTT. Its translation: CASSTGTGGGSPLHF.

V usage is TRBV20-1 and J usage is TRBJ2-5; the D is unclear. CDR1 and CDR2 from the germline V gene are DFQATT and SNEGSKA (reference sequence). Trimming shortened V by 2 bases and J by 1 base, and 11 bases separated the two germline ends. The CDR3 extends over 14 amino acids. The CDR3: CSARFGPFQETQYF. Here the CDR3 DNA reads TGCAGTGCTAGATTTGGACCGTTCCAAGAGACCCAGTACTTC.

J is TRBJ2-1 and V is TRBV15; TRBD1 is a possible D gene (5 bases). Trimming cost V 5 bases and J 0 bases, with 11 bases left between them. The CDR3 length is 15 residues. Germline CDR1 LNHNV, CDR2 YYDKDF (reference sequence). The CDR3 sequence is CATSWGPSSYNEQFF. CDR3 bases: TGTGCCACCAGCTGGGGCCCAAGCTCCTACAATGAGCAGTTCTTC.

This clonotype was seen more than once but under ten times. The chain recombines TRBV27 with TRBJ2-5, with D possibly being TRBD2 (5 bases). Trimming removed 5 bases at V and 1 base at J, with 11 bases between. CDR1 and CDR2 (germline): MNHEY, SMNVEV (reference sequence). The CDR3 runs 14 residues. Written as DNA, the CDR3 is TGTGCCAGCAGTGCAGACTACACCCAAGAGACCCAGTACTTC. Translation gives CASSADYTQETQYF.

The V and J genes are TRBV3-2 and TRBJ1-2. TRBV3-2 is noted as a pseudogene. The CDR3 is made up of 13 amino acids. CDR3 sequence: CASSTISNYGYTF. The CDR3 nucleotides read TGTGCCAGCAGCACCATCTCTAACTATGGCTACACCTTC.

This rearrangement joins TRBV19 to TRBJ1-5; D might be TRBD1 (5 bases). The CDR3 has 13 residues. V was cut by 5 bases and J by 7 bases, with 12 bases left in between. Germline lookup yields CDR1 LNHDA and CDR2 SQIVND (reference sequence). The CDR3 bases are TGTGCCAGTAGTGCCAGGGTTCGGCAGCCCCAGCATTTT. Translating it yields CASSARVRQPQHF.

The V and J genes are TRBV7-2 and TRBJ1-3, with D possibly TRBD1 on 6 matching bases. V was clipped by 6 bases and J by 2 bases, with 8 bases between them. Germline assignment: CDR1 SGHTA and CDR2 FQGNSA. There are 13 residues in the CDR3. This CDR3 is CASSKGAGNTIYF. The CDR3 DNA follows: TGTGCCAGCAGTAAGGGGGCTGGAAACACCATATATTTT.

J is TRBJ1-1 and V is TRBV6-6; D remains unclear. Germline CDR1 MNHNY, CDR2 SVGAGI (reference sequence). This CDR3 spans 14 amino acids. Between the trimmed V and J ends, which lost 8 bases and 0 bases, there was a span of 13 bases. CDR3 coding DNA: TGTGCCAGCTTCACCAGATGGATGAACACTGAAGCTTTCTTT. It is translated as CASFTRWMNTEAFF.

In its sample, this clonotype was seen a few times. V and J are TRBV18 and TRBJ1-2, with D possibly TRBD1 on 6 matching bases. Trimming left V 0 bases short and J 8 bases short, with 7 bases between. Germline V gene lookup returns CDR1 KGHSH and CDR2 LQKENI. The CDR3 length is 12 residues. CDR3 amino acids: CASSPPRGGYTF. In DNA form, the CDR3 reads TGTGCCAGCTCACCACCGAGGGGGGGCTACACCTTC. The full variable domain, its missing parts supplied by reference TRBV18 and TRBJ1-2, is NAGVMQNPRHLVRRRGQEARLRCSPMKGHSHVYWYRQLPEEGLKFMVYLQKENIIDESGMPKERFSAEFPKEGPSILRIQQVVRGDSAAYFCASSPPRGGYTFGSGTRLTVV.

The genes are TRBV11-2 and TRBJ2-2; D gene ambiguous. Trimming shortened V by 4 bases and J by 2 bases, and 17 bases separated the two germline ends. CDR3 length equals 17 residues. Germline lookup yields CDR1 SGHAT and CDR2 FQNNGV. The CDR3 region is CASSSVYYGRNTGELFF. CDR3 sequence (DNA): TGTGCCAGCAGCTCCGTTTATTACGGGCGAAACACCGGGGAGCTGTTTTTT.

In this sample, this clonotype turned up a few times. This sequence joins TRBV5-1 and TRBJ1-2, with D possibly TRBD1 on 5 matching bases. The CDR3 has 13 amino acids. Trimming shortened V by 5 bases and J by 4 bases, and 12 bases separated the two germline ends. In germline, CDR1 is SGHRS, CDR2 YFSETQ. This CDR3 reads CASRGDSLYGYTF. As DNA, the CDR3 is TGCGCCAGCAGGGGGGACTCTCTCTATGGCTACACCTTC.

This clonotype has just a few counts. The chain joins TRBV29-1 to TRBJ1-5, with D unclear. This CDR3 contains 13 residues. Trimming left V 5 bases short and J 1 base short, with 9 bases between. The V gene's germline CDR1 is SQVTM and CDR2 ANQGSEA. CDR3 nucleotide sequence: TGCAGCGTTACGGACGGGAGCAATCAGCCCCAGCATTTT. Protein product: CSVTDGSNQPQHF. Using reference TRBV29-1 and TRBJ1-5 for the parts outside the CDR3, the full variable domain is SAVISQKPSRDICQRGTSLTIQCQVDSQVTMMFWYRQQPGQSLTLIATANQGSEATYESGFVIDKFPISRPNLTFSTLTVSNMSPEDSSIYLCSVTDGSNQPQHFGDGTRLSIL.